Below, 20 T cell receptor beta chains from the same sample are listed, as sequenced in a study of shared clonotypes between healthy human individuals. Sequencing used immunoSEQ multiplex PCR; TCRdb keeps in-frame clones, though not all of them. The table has 2,500,000 or so clones, roughly nine tenths seen once; the top ten hold 0.14%. Specimen: naive CD4+ T cells sorted from blood. Subset here: CD45RA+ positively selected. The receptors derive from a man aged 18 to 30 in good health.

The chain links TRBV7-2 to TRBJ1-4; TRBD1 aligns across 9 bases. V shed 5 bases, J shed 6 bases, and the junction held 4 bases outside the gene matches. The V gene's germline CDR1 is SGHTA and CDR2 FQGNSA. This CDR3 is built from 14 residues. CDR3 DNA sequence: TGTGCCAGCAGCAAACAGGGGGCGGATGAAAAACTGTTTTTT. Translation: CASSKQGADEKLFF.

The chain links TRBV5-6 to TRBJ2-3; 10 bases map to TRBD2. CDR1 is SGHDT and CDR2 is YYEEEE in the germline V gene. V lost 0 bases and J lost 5; bases outside the gene matches: 9. The CDR3 sequence is 17 residues long. Here the CDR3 DNA reads TGTGCCAGCAGCTTGGTTTGGCTAGCGGGGGAAGGAGATACGCAGTATTTT. Translating gives CASSLVWLAGEGDTQYF.

CDR3: CASSRSSTNTGELFF. The CDR3 DNA sequence: TGTGCCAGCAGTCGGTCAAGTACGAACACCGGGGAGCTGTTTTTT. This chain connects TRBV25-1 to TRBJ2-2; D unclear. The CDR3 covers 15 residues. Germline V gene data show CDR1 as MGHDK and CDR2 as SYGVNS. Between the trimmed V and J ends, which lost 5 bases and 0 bases, there was a span of 10 bases. Filled out from reference TRBV25-1 and TRBJ2-2, the complete variable domain reads EADIYQTPRYLVIGTGKKITLECSQTMGHDKMYWYQQDPGMELHLIHYSYGVNSTEKGDLSSESTVSRIRTEHFPLTLESARPSHTSQYLCASSRSSTNTGELFFGEGSRLTVL.

The genes are TRBV7-8 and TRBJ1-4; no reliable D call. The V end was cut by 4 bases, the J end by 1 base, with 13 bases between. Germline assignment: CDR1 SGHVS and CDR2 FQNEAQ. The CDR3 covers 16 residues. The CDR3 region has the DNA TGTGCCAGCAGCTCCCCACCGGCGGGAACTAATGAAAAACTGTTTTTT. Amino acid sequence: CASSSPPAGTNEKLFF.

With regard to this clone: The sample has other DNA sequences that encode this CDR3 too. The chain couples TRBV11-2 to TRBJ2-2; possible D gene TRBD2, 5 bases. Trimming pared 1 base from V and 6 bases from J, leaving 9 bases between. Germline-derived CDR1 and CDR2 are SGHAT and FQNNGV. The CDR3 covers 14 residues. This CDR3 reads CASSLGAGPGELFF. CDR3 in DNA: TGTGCCAGCAGCTTAGGTGCGGGCCCCGGGGAGCTGTTTTTT. The complete variable domain, with remaining parts taken from reference TRBV11-2 and TRBJ2-2, reads EAGVAQSPRYKIIEKRQSVAFWCNPISGHATLYWYQQILGQGPKLLIQFQNNGVVDDSQLPKDRFSAERLKGVDSTLKIQPAKLEDSAVYLCASSLGAGPGELFFGEGSRLTVL.

Only one count was recorded for this clone. The V call is TRBV15, the J call TRBJ1-3; maybe TRBD1 (6 bases). The CDR3 totals 16 residues. Trimming removed 3 bases at V and 8 bases at J, with 20 bases between. The germline V gene has CDR1 LNHNV and CDR2 YYDKDF (reference sequence). CDR3 DNA: TGTGCCACCAGCAGGGACAGTATTTCTTCCTTGTACACCATATATTTT. Translated, it gives CATSRDSISSLYTIYF.

The rearrangement joins TRBV19 to TRBJ1-5; TRBD1 aligns across 8 bases. Germline lookup yields CDR1 LNHDA and CDR2 SQIVND (reference sequence). The length of the CDR3 is 14 residues. J lost 7 bases, V lost 1 base, and 3 bases had no gene match. CDR3 DNA: TGTGCCAGTAGTATAGTTCCAGGGGGCCAGCCCCAGCATTTT. This encodes CASSIVPGGQPQHF.

V gene TRBV2 combines with J gene TRBJ2-7, with D hard to call. This CDR3 comprises 13 residues. Germline V gives CDR1 SNHLY, CDR2 FYNNEI. V was trimmed by 7 bases and J by 5 bases, leaving 15 bases between them. The DNA for the CDR3 is TGTGCCAGCAACGGAAGAAAGACCCACGAGCAGTACTTC. Amino acid sequence: CASNGRKTHEQYF.

The chain couples TRBV7-3 to TRBJ1-1; no firm D call. The CDR3 has 13 residues. The germline V and J ends were trimmed by 5 bases and 0 bases, with 7 bases remaining between them. From germline, CDR1 is SGHTA and CDR2 FQGTGA. The DNA for the CDR3 is TGTGCCAGCAGCGAACGGATGAACACTGAAGCTTTCTTT. It encodes CASSERMNTEAFF.

The CDR3 loop reads CASSSGQTNTGELFF. CDR3 sequence (DNA): TGTGCCAGCAGCTCCGGACAGACGAACACCGGGGAGCTGTTTTTT. This chain uses TRBV7-3 with TRBJ2-2; D is perhaps TRBD1 (6 bases). This CDR3 contains 15 residues. CDR1 SGHTA and CDR2 FQGTGA come from the germline V gene. The ends were cut back, 4 bases at V and 0 bases at J, with 9 bases in the middle.

This chain joins TRBV21-1 and TRBJ1-3; whether TRBD1, the table's D call, matches the DNA was not checked. TRBV21-1 is a recognized pseudogene. The CDR3 covers 15 residues. CDR3: CASSRRQVSGNTIYF. Written as DNA, the CDR3 is TGTGCCAGCAGCAGACGACAGGTCTCTGGAAACACCATATATTTT.

This sequence joins TRBV9 and TRBJ2-3; 8 bases are shared with TRBD1. The CDR3 spans 17 residues. Looked up from germline, CDR1 is SGDLS and CDR2 is YYNGEE. V was clipped by 3 bases and J by 2 bases; unmatched bases: 11. The CDR3 nucleotides are TGTGCCAGCAGCGCCGACTTGACAGGGGTCAACACAGATACGCAGTATTTT. This encodes CASSADLTGVNTDTQYF.

V gene TRBV5-1 combines with J gene TRBJ2-1; 7 bases are shared with TRBD1. The CDR3 is made up of 15 amino acids. Looked up from germline, CDR1 is SGHRS and CDR2 is YFSETQ. J gave up 6 bases and V 4 bases, and 10 bases lay outside the gene matches. CDR3 coding DNA: TGCGCCAGCAGCCGACCAGGGGGTTCCGGCAATGAGCAGTTCTTC. Translated: CASSRPGGSGNEQFF.

The chain is built from TRBV6-5 and TRBJ1-6, with unresolved D. This CDR3 is built from 13 residues. Trimming removed 6 bases at V and 10 bases at J, with 13 bases between. The germline gives CDR1 MNHEY, CDR2 SVGAGI. The CDR3 loop is CASSRALESPLHF. The CDR3 DNA is TGTGCCAGCAGCCGGGCCCTGGAATCACCCCTCCACTTT.

The rearrangement links TRBV27 to TRBJ1-6; D is ambiguous. Trimming removed 2 bases at V and 8 bases at J, with 13 bases between. Per germline, CDR1 MNHEY and CDR2 SMNVEV (reference sequence). The CDR3 loop spans 15 amino acids. The CDR3 DNA reads as TGTGCCAGCAGTTTAAACGCTGAGTATTATTCACCCCTCCACTTT. It is translated as CASSLNAEYYSPLHF.

The J gene is TRBJ2-3, the V gene TRBV10-3; D gene ambiguous. CDR1 is ENHRY and CDR2 is SYGVKD in the germline V gene. The CDR3 is 15 residues long. V dropped 2 bases and J dropped 1 base, with 10 bases sitting between them. In DNA, the CDR3 is TGTGCCATCAGTGAGGTGATGATTGGCACAGATACGCAGTATTTT. Its protein product is CAISEVMIGTDTQYF.

This rearrangement joins TRBV29-1 to TRBJ1-1; tentative D call: TRBD1 (5 bases). Trimming cost V 2 bases and J 10 bases, with 14 bases left between them. This CDR3 is 12 amino acids long. The germline V gene has CDR1 SQVTM and CDR2 ANQGSEA. CDR3 protein: CSVETSQRGAFF. CDR3 nucleotides: TGCAGCGTTGAAACGTCTCAGAGGGGAGCTTTCTTT.

The chain joins TRBV19 to TRBJ2-7, with D tentatively TRBD1 or TRBD2 (7 bases each). V was pared by 7 bases and J by 3 bases, with 19 bases between. The CDR3 covers 15 residues. Per germline, CDR1 LNHDA and CDR2 SQIVND (reference sequence). The CDR3 nucleotides read TGTGCCAGTAACGGGACAGCGGGATTACTCTACGAGCAGTACTTC. Its protein is CASNGTAGLLYEQYF.

Note on this clone: The same CDR3 also results from other DNA sequences found in this sample. The rearrangement uses TRBV27 and TRBJ1-2; D is unresolved. CDR3 length equals 13 residues. Between the trimmed V and J ends, which lost 3 bases and 7 bases, there was a span of 12 bases. The germline V gene encodes CDR1 MNHEY and CDR2 SMNVEV (reference sequence). Here the CDR3 reads CASSLGGVGGYTF. The CDR3 DNA sequence: TGTGCCAGCAGTTTGGGTGGGGTGGGTGGCTACACCTTC.

The gene calls are TRBV27 and TRBJ2-3; 7 nucleotides agree with TRBD1. The ends lost 4 bases at V and 9 bases at J; junction bases unmatched: 4. The CDR3 totals 12 residues. Germline assignment: CDR1 MNHEY and CDR2 SMNVEV (reference sequence). DNA of the CDR3: TGTGCCAGCAGTTCGGGACAGCTAACGCAGTATTTT. It codes for CASSSGQLTQYF.